Listed here are 18 T cell receptor beta chains from one sample, sequenced in a study of T cell responses to AZD1222 COVID-19 vaccine. Profiled with immunoSEQ multiplex PCR; TCRdb holds only in-frame clones, not every one. The data hold tens of thousands of clones, with 70% to 90% observed a single time. Sequencing used peripheral blood, obtained 28 days after the second AZD1222 dose. These receptors were taken from an adult who received the AZD1222 COVID-19 vaccine.

The chain uses TRBV28 and TRBJ1-5, with D possibly being TRBD1 (5 bases). V lost 6 bases and J 4 bases, leaving 16 bases between the germline ends. This CDR3 region has 15 residues. Looked up from germline, CDR1 is MDHEN and CDR2 is SYDVKM. CDR3 amino acids: CASSWSGDLNQPQHF. CDR3 in DNA: TGTGCCAGCAGCTGGTCTGGGGACCTAAATCAGCCCCAGCATTTT. The full variable domain, in which reference TRBV28 and TRBJ1-5 provide the parts outside the CDR3, is DVKVTQSSRYLVKRTGEKVFLECVQDMDHENMFWYRQDPGLGLRLIYFSYDVKMKEKGDIPEGYSVSREKKERFSLILESASTNQTSMYLCASSWSGDLNQPQHFGDGTRLSIL.

V usage is TRBV29-1 and J usage is TRBJ1-1; D perhaps matches TRBD1 (6 bases). V lost 7 bases, J lost 0 bases, and 9 bases lay in between. In germline, CDR1 is SQVTM, CDR2 ANQGSEA. The CDR3 consists of 12 residues. The CDR3 bases are TGCAGCGGGAGACAGGTGAACACTGAAGCTTTCTTT. Translating it yields CSGRQVNTEAFF.

CDR3 sequence reads: CASGGSPQFF. CDR3 DNA: TGTGCCAGCGGCGGGAGCCCGCAGTTCTTC. This chain uses TRBV2 with TRBJ2-1; 7 bases are a match to TRBD2. Germline loops: CDR1 SNHLY, CDR2 FYNNEI. V lost 8 bases, J lost 12 bases, and 4 bases stayed unmatched. CDR3 length equals 10 residues.

The rearrangement links TRBV27 to TRBJ2-7, with D possibly matching TRBD1 (8 bases). The CDR3 length is 15 residues. CDR1 and CDR2 (germline): MNHEY, SMNVEV (reference sequence). The V gene lost 2 bases and the J gene lost 6 bases, with 17 bases spanning the gap. The CDR3 spells CASSLVAGDRFEQYF. The CDR3 region has the DNA TGTGCCAGCAGTTTAGTGGCGGGGGACAGGTTCGAGCAGTACTTC.

The chain employs TRBV29-1 and TRBJ1-1; 7 nucleotides agree with TRBD1. CDR1 and CDR2 (germline): SQVTM, ANQGSEA. The CDR3 length is 13 residues. Trimming at V came to 3 bases and at J to 5 bases, leaving 6 bases not matched to a gene. The CDR3 loop reads CSVEFRGRTEAFF. CDR3 nucleotides: TGCAGCGTTGAGTTCAGGGGGAGGACTGAAGCTTTCTTT.

This chain's CDR3 is CASSAPGQGAGELFF. CDR3 bases: TGTGCCAGCAGCGCCCCGGGGCAGGGGGCCGGGGAGCTGTTTTTT. This chain links TRBV9 with TRBJ2-2; TRBD1 matches 7 bases. The CDR3 length is 15 residues. The ends lost 3 bases at V and 6 bases at J; junction bases unmatched: 8. Germline values: CDR1 SGDLS, CDR2 YYNGEE.

This clone has just one count. The chain carries TRBV2 and TRBJ2-3; D is undetermined. This CDR3 spans 16 amino acids. The V end was cut by 4 bases, the J end by 0 bases, with 14 bases between. CDR1 is SNHLY and CDR2 is FYNNEI in the germline V gene. CDR3 DNA sequence: TGTGCCAGCAGTGGACCCCCATCAACTAGCACAGATACGCAGTATTTT. It yields the protein CASSGPPSTSTDTQYF.

V gene TRBV6-5 combines with J gene TRBJ2-5; no firm D call. The CDR3 covers 11 residues. V lost 2 bases to trimming and J lost 10 bases, with 8 bases between them. In germline, CDR1 is MNHEY, CDR2 SVGAGI. DNA of the CDR3: TGTGCCAGCAGTTACGAGCGAGACCAGTACTTC. Its translation is CASSYERDQYF.

J is TRBJ1-5 and V is TRBV12-5; TRBD1 agrees at 10 bases. This CDR3 has 17 residues. CDR1 is LGHNT and CDR2 is FRNRAP in the germline V gene. Unmatched junction bases numbered 12, after V lost 6 bases and J lost 4 bases. CDR3 nucleotides: TGTGCTAGTGGGATTCCGGGACAGGGGACCCGAAATCAGCCCCAGCATTTT. This codes for CASGIPGQGTRNQPQHF.

V is TRBV5-1 and J is TRBJ2-5; 9 nucleotides match TRBD1. V gave up 4 bases and J gave up 5 bases; unmatched junction bases: 6. This CDR3 has 14 amino acids. From germline, CDR1 is SGHRS and CDR2 YFSETQ. CDR3 in DNA: TGCGCCAGCAGCGGGGGGACAGGGCCGGAGACCCAGTACTTC. Amino acids: CASSGGTGPETQYF. The variable domain in full, with the rest retrieved from reference TRBV5-1 and TRBJ2-5, is KAGVTQTPRYLIKTRGQQVTLSCSPISGHRSVSWYQQTPGQGLQFLFEYFSETQRNKGNFPGRFSGRQFSNSRSEMNVSTLELGDSALYLCASSGGTGPETQYFGPGTRLLVL.

The chain recombines TRBV7-8 with TRBJ1-1, with D possibly TRBD1 on 5 matching bases. The CDR3 is made up of 12 amino acids. V dropped 5 bases and J dropped 10 bases, with 14 bases sitting between them. Germline V gene sequence: CDR1 SGHVS, CDR2 FQNEAQ. This chain's CDR3 is CASSQDIRVAFF. CDR3 in DNA: TGTGCCAGCAGCCAGGACATTCGGGTAGCTTTCTTT.

This clone was observed once. The gene calls are TRBV12-3 or TRBV12-4 and TRBJ1-2; unclear D gene. The CDR3 is 13 amino acids. V lost 6 bases and J lost 7, with 15 bases in between. CDR3 nucleotides: TGTGCCAGCAGCGGGGTTGAGAGGGCTGGCTACACCTTC. This codes for CASSGVERAGYTF.

The rearrangement uses TRBV19 and TRBJ2-5; D is possibly TRBD1 (7 bases). Trimming took 6 bases from V and 5 from J, leaving 22 bases between them. Germline-derived CDR1 and CDR2 are LNHDA and SQIVND (reference sequence). The CDR3 runs to 16 residues. CDR3 residues: CASSPKRTGRGETQYF. The CDR3, as DNA: TGTGCCAGTAGCCCGAAACGGACAGGCCGGGGGGAGACCCAGTACTTC.

J is TRBJ1-2 and V is TRBV27; no clear D. This CDR3 contains 15 residues. The V end lost 0 bases, the J end lost 8 bases, and 16 bases lay between the germline ends. The germline V gene has CDR1 MNHEY and CDR2 SMNVEV (reference sequence). The CDR3 loop reads CASSLSPGLTRGYTF. In DNA, the CDR3 is TGTGCCAGCAGTTTATCGCCAGGCCTAACGAGGGGCTACACCTTC.

The chain carries TRBV28 and TRBJ1-6; D call uncertain. V was shortened by 6 bases and J by 5 bases, with 17 bases between the two germline ends. Germline CDR1 and CDR2: MDHEN and SYDVKM. This CDR3 has 16 amino acids. The CDR3 sequence: CASSLQPGTNNSPLHF. The DNA for the CDR3 is TGTGCCAGCAGCCTACAGCCGGGAACGAATAATTCACCCCTCCACTTT.

The V gene is TRBV5-1, the J gene TRBJ2-7, with 13 bases lining up with TRBD2. This CDR3 has 16 amino acids. The V segment lost 4 bases and the J segment 3 bases; nucleotides outside the gene matches: 7. Germline V gene lookup returns CDR1 SGHRS and CDR2 YFSETQ. The CDR3 DNA is TGCGCCAGCAGCAAGGGAGGGACTAGCGGGGACTACGAGCAGTACTTC. Translating gives CASSKGGTSGDYEQYF.

The sample holds one count of this clone. J is TRBJ1-5 and V is TRBV12-5; D possibly corresponds to TRBD1 (5 bases). The CDR3 has 13 amino acids. Trimming stripped 6 bases from V and 2 bases from J, with 8 bases between. CDR1 is LGHNT, CDR2 FRNRAP, per germline. CDR3 DNA sequence: TGTGCTAGTGGATGGGGCGGCAATCAGCCCCAGCATTTT. This codes for CASGWGGNQPQHF.

The chain employs TRBV7-9 and TRBJ2-5, with a tentative D call TRBD2 (6 bases). The V gene lost 4 bases and the J gene lost 3 bases, with 18 bases spanning the gap. Looked up from germline, CDR1 is SEHNR and CDR2 is FQNEAQ (reference sequence). The CDR3 contains 16 residues. The CDR3 DNA sequence: TGTGCCAGCAGCTCACATTTGGGGGGACTGGAAGAGACCCAGTACTTC. Encoded protein: CASSSHLGGLEETQYF.